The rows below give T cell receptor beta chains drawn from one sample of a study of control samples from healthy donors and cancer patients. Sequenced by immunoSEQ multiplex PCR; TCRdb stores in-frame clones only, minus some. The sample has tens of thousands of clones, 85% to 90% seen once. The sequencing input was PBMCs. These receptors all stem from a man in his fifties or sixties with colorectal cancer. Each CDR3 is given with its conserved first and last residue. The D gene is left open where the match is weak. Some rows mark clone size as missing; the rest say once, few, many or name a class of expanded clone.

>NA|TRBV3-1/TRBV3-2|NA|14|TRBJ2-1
TGTGCCAGCAGCCAAGGACCCTCAAGCAAAGAGCAGTTCTTC
CASSQGPSSKEQFF
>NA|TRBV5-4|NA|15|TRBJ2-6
TGTGCCAGCAGATCCGGCCCCGCCGGGGCCAACGTCCTGACTTTC
CASRSGPAGANVLTF
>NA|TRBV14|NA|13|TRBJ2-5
TGTGCCAGCCGAAGGTCAGCACAAGAGACCCAGTACTTC
CASRRSAQETQYF
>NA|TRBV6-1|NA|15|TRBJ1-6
TGTGCCAGCAGTGAAGCCAGGGGAGCAAATTCACCCCTCCACTTT
CASSEARGANSPLHF
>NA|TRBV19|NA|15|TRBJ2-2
TGTGCCAGTACCTACAGTTCAGGGAACACCGGGGAGCTGTTTTTT
CASTYSSGNTGELFF
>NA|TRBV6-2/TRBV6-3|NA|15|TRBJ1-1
TGTGCCAGCAGTTACCGTGGCAGGGTGAACACTGAAGCTTTCTTT
CASSYRGRVNTEAFF
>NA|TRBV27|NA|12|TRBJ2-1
TGTGCCAGAGGTGCGGGGCACAATGAGCAGTTCTTC
CARGAGHNEQFF
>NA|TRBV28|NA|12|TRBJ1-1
TGTGCCAGCAGTTTAGACGCGGTTGAAGCTTTCTTT
CASSLDAVEAFF
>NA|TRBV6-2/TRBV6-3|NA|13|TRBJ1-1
TGTGCCAGCAGTTCTAGGCCGTGGACTGAAGCTTTCTTT
CASSSRPWTEAFF
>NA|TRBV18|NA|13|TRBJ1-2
TGTGCCAGCTCACCATCGGGAGGCTATGGCTACACCTTC
CASSPSGGYGYTF
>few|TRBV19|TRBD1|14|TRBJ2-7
TGTGCCAGTAGTGGCCCAGGACAGGGGGTCGGCCAGTACTTC
CASSGPGQGVGQYF
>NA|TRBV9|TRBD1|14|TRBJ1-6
TGTGCCAGCAGCGCGACAGGGGGGCGGTCACCCCTCCACTTT
CASSATGGRSPLHF
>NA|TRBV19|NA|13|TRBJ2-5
TGTGCCAGTAGTATTGCGGTACAAGAGACCCAGTACTTC
CASSIAVQETQYF
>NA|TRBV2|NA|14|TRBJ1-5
TGTGCCAGCAGTGGACTGCCCTCGGGTCAGCCCCAGCATTTT
CASSGLPSGQPQHF
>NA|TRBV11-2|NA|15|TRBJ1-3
TGTGCCAGCAGCCCAGGACAGTTCTCTGGAAACACCATATATTTT
CASSPGQFSGNTIYF
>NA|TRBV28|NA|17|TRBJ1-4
TGTGCCAGCAGTTTCCCCCAGGCCCCTGCAACTAATGAAAAACTGTTTTTT
CASSFPQAPATNEKLFF
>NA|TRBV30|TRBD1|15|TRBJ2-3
TGTGCCTGGAGAGGGGGACAGGGGCCACAGTGGGAGCAGTATTTT
CAWRGGQGPQWEQYF
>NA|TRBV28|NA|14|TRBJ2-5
TGTGCCAGCAGTAAACCCGGGACCCAAGAGACCCAGTACTTC
CASSKPGTQETQYF
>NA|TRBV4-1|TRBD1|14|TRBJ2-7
TGCGCCAGCAGCCAAGAACAGGGGGCTTACGAGCAGTACTTC
CASSQEQGAYEQYF
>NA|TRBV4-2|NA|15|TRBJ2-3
TGTGCCAGCAGCCAAGAGGCCTCCGGTTCAGATACGCAGTATTTT
CASSQEASGSDTQYF
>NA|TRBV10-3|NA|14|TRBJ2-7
TGTGCCACCAGTGACGGGGAAGGGCCCTACGAGCAGTACTTC
CATSDGEGPYEQYF
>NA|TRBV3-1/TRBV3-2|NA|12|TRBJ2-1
TGTGCCAGCAGCCAAGCGTCACTTGAGCAGTTCTTC
CASSQASLEQFF
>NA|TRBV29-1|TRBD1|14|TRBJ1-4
TGCAGCGTTGCAGACAGGGGCGGGCAAGAAAAACTGTTTTTT
CSVADRGGQEKLFF
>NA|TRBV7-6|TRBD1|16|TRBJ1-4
TGTGCCAGCAGCTCAGCCAGGGGGCGAGGGGTTGAAAAACTGTTTTTT
CASSSARGRGVEKLFF
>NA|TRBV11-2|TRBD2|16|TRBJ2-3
TGTGCCAGCAGCTTAGTGGCTAGCGGGGGGGCAGATACGCAGTATTTT
CASSLVASGGADTQYF
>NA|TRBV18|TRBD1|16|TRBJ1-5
TGTGCCAGCTCACCCCAAAGACAGGGGAACAATCAGCCCCAGCATTTT
CASSPQRQGNNQPQHF